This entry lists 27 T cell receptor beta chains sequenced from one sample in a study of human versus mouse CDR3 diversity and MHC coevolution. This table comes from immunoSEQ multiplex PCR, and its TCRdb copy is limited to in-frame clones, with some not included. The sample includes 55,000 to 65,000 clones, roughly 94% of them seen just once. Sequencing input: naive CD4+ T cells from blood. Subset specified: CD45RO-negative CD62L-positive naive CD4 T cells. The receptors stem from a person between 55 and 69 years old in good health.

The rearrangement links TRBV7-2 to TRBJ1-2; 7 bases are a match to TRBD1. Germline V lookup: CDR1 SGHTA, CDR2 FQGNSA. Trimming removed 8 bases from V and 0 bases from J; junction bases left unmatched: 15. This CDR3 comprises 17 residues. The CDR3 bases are TGTGCCAGCGGCAGGGGACGACAGGGCTTTACTAACTATGGCTACACCTTC. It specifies CASGRGRQGFTNYGYTF.

CDR3 nucleotides: TGTGCCAGCAGTGATCCTAGCGGGAGTGCTGAGCAGTTCTTC. Translating gives CASSDPSGSAEQFF. The rearrangement uses TRBV25-1 and TRBJ2-1, with TRBD2 matching 10 bases. The CDR3 has 14 amino acids. The V gene's germline CDR1 is MGHDK and CDR2 SYGVNS. V trimming: 3 bases; J trimming: 9 bases; junction bases outside the gene matches: 5.

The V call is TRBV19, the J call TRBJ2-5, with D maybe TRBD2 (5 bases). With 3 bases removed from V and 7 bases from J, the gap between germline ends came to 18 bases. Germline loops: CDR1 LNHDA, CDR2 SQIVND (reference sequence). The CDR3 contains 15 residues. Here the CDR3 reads CASSILPSPEGTQYF. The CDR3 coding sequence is TGTGCCAGTAGTATTTTGCCTAGTCCCGAGGGGACCCAGTACTTC.

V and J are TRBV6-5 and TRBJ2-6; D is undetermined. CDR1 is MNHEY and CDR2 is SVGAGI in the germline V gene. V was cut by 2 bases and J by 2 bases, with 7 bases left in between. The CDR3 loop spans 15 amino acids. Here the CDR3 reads CASSYGLPGANVLTF. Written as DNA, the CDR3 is TGTGCCAGCAGTTACGGCTTACCTGGGGCCAACGTCCTGACTTTC.

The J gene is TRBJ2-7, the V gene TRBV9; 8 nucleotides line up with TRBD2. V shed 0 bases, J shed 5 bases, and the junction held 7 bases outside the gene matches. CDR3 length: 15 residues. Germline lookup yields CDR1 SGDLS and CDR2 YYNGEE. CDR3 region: CASSVDISGGDEQYF. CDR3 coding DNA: TGTGCCAGCAGCGTAGACATCTCGGGGGGGGACGAGCAGTACTTC.

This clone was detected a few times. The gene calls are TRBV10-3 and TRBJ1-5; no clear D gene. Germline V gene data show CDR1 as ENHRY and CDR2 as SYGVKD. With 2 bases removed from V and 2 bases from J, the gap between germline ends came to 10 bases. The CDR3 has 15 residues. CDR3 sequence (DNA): TGTGCCATCAGTGAGGGGCAGGAAGGCAATCAGCCCCAGCATTTT. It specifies CAISEGQEGNQPQHF.

The CDR3 DNA follows: TGTGCCAGCAGCGCTAACCCTCGGGAGTATTGGTACGAGCAGTACTTC. Protein sequence: CASSANPREYWYEQYF. The chain links TRBV21-1 to TRBJ2-7; the DNA was not compared with TRBD2, the D call given in the table. TRBV21-1 is recorded as a pseudogene. This CDR3 is 16 amino acids long.

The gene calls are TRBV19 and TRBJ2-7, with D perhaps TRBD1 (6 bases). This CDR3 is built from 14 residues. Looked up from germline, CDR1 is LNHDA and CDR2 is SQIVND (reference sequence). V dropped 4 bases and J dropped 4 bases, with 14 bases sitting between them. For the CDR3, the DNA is TGTGCCAGTAGTACCCTGACAGGTGGGTACGAGCAGTACTTC. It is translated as CASSTLTGGYEQYF.

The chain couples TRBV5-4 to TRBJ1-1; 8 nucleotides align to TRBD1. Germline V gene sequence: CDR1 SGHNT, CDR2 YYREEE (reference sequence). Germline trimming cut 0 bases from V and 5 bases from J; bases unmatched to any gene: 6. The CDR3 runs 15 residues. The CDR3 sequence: CASSLDRGRDTEAFF. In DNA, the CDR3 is TGTGCCAGCAGCTTGGACAGGGGGAGAGATACTGAAGCTTTCTTT. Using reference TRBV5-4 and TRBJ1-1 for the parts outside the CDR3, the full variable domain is ETGVTQSPTHLIKTRGQQVTLRCSSQSGHNTVSWYQQALGQGPQFIFQYYREEENGRGNFPPRFSGLQFPNYSSELNVNALELDDSALYLCASSLDRGRDTEAFFGQGTRLTVV.

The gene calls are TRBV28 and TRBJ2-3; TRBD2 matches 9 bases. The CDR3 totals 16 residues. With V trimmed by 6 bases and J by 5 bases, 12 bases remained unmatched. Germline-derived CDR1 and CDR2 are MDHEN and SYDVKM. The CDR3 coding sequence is TGTGCCAGCAGCCAAAGCCCTAGCGGGGCCGTAGATACGCAGTATTTT. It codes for CASSQSPSGAVDTQYF.

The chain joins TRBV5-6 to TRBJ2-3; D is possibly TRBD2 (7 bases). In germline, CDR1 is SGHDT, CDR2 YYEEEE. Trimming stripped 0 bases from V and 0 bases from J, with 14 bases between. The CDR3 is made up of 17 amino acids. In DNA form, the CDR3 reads TGTGCCAGCAGCTTGGAGGGGGGAGGGCCAAGCACAGATACGCAGTATTTT. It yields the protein CASSLEGGGPSTDTQYF.

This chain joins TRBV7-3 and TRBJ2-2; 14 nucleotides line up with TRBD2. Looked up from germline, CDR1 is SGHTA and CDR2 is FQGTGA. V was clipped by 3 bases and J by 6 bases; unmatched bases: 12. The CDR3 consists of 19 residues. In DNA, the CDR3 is TGTGCCAGCAGCTTTTCCCAGGGGACTAGCGGGAGTGTGGCCGGGGAGCTGTTTTTT. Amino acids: CASSFSQGTSGSVAGELFF.

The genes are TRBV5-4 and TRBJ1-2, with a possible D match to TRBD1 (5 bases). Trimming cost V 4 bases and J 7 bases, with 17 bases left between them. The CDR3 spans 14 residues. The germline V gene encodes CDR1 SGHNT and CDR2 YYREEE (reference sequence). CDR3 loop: CASSLPRGGRGYTF. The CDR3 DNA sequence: TGTGCCAGCAGCCTACCCCGGGGGGGACGTGGCTACACCTTC.

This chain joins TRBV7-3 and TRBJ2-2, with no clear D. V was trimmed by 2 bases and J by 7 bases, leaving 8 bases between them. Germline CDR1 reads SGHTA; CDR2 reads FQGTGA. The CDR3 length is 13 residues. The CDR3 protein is CASSLSLSGELFF. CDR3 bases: TGTGCCAGCAGCTTATCTTTGAGCGGGGAGCTGTTTTTT. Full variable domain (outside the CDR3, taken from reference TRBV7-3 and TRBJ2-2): GAGVSQTPSNKVTEKGKYVELRCDPISGHTALYWYRQSLGQGPEFLIYFQGTGAADDSGLPNDRFFAVRPEGSVSTLKIQRTERGDSAVYLCASSLSLSGELFFGEGSRLTVL.

This chain's CDR3 is CASSGGGDEQYF. The DNA for the CDR3 is TGCGCCAGCAGCGGTGGCGGAGACGAGCAGTACTTC. J is TRBJ2-5 and V is TRBV5-1, with D uncertain. The better agreement between TRBJ2-7 and the DNA end casts doubt on the J call. CDR3 size: 12 residues. Germline CDR1 and CDR2: SGHRS and YFSETQ.

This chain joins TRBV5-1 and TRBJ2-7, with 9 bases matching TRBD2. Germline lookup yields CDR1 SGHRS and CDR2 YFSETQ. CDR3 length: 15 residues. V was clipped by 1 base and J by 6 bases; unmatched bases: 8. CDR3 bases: TGCGCCAGCAGCTTGTCGGGCGGGAGGGCCCCCGAGCAGTACTTC. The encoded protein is CASSLSGGRAPEQYF.

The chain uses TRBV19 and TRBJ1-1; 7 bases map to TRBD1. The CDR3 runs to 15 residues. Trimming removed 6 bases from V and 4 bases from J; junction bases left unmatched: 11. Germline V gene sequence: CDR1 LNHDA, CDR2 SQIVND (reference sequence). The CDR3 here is CASRVRAQGITEAFF. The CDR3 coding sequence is TGTGCCAGTAGGGTTAGGGCACAGGGGATCACTGAAGCTTTCTTT.

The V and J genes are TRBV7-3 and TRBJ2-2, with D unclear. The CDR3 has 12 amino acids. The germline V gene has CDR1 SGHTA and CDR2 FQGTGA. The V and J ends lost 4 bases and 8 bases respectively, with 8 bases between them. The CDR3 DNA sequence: TGTGCCAGCAGCTCCCCCGGGGGGGAGCTGTTTTTT. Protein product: CASSSPGGELFF. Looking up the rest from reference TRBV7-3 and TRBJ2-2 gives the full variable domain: GAGVSQTPSNKVTEKGKYVELRCDPISGHTALYWYRQSLGQGPEFLIYFQGTGAADDSGLPNDRFFAVRPEGSVSTLKIQRTERGDSAVYLCASSSPGGELFFGEGSRLTVL.

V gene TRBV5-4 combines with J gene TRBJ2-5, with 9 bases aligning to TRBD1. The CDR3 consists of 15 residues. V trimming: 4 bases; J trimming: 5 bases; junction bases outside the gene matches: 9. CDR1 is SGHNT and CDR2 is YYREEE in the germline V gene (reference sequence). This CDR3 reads CASSPRTGERETQYF. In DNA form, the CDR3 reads TGTGCCAGCAGCCCACGGACAGGGGAACGGGAGACCCAGTACTTC. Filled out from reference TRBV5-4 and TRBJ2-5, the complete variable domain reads ETGVTQSPTHLIKTRGQQVTLRCSSQSGHNTVSWYQQALGQGPQFIFQYYREEENGRGNFPPRFSGLQFPNYSSELNVNALELDDSALYLCASSPRTGERETQYFGPGTRLLVL.

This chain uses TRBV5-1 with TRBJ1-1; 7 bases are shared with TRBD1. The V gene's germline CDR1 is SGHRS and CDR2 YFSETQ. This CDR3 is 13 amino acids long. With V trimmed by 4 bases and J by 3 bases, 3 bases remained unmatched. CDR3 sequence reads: CASSSTGDTEAFF. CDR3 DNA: TGCGCCAGCAGCAGCACAGGGGACACTGAAGCTTTCTTT.

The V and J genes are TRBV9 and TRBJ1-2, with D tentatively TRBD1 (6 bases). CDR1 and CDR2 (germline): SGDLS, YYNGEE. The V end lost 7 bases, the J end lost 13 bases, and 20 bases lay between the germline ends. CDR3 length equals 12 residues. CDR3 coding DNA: TGTGCCAGCCCCCGTTGGACAGCCGGGTGCACCTTC. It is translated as CASPRWTAGCTF.

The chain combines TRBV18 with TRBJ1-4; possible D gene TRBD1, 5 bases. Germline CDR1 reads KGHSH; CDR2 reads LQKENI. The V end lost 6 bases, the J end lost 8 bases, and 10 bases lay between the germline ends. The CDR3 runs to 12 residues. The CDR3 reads CASSPDSEKLFF. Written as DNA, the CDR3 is TGTGCCAGCTCCCCCGACAGCGAAAAACTGTTTTTT.

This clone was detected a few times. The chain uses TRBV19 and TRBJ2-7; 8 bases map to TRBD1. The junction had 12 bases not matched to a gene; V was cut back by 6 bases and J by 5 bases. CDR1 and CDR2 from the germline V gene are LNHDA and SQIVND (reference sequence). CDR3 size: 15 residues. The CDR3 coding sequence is TGTGCCAGTAGCGCCTTGGACAGGGACGTCAACGAGCAGTACTTC. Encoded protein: CASSALDRDVNEQYF.

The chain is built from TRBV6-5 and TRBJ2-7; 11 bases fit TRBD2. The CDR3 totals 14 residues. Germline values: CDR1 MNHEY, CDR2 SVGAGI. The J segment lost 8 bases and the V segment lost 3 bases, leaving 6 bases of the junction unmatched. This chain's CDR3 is CASSYGTSGSKQYF. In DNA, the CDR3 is TGTGCCAGCAGTTATGGGACTAGCGGTTCTAAGCAGTACTTC.

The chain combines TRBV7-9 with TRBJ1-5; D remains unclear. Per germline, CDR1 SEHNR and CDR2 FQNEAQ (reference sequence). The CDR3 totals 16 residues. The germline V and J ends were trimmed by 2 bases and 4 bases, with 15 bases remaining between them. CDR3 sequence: CASSLWSGSGNQPQHF. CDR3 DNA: TGTGCCAGCAGCTTATGGTCCGGTTCGGGGAATCAGCCCCAGCATTTT.

The CDR3, as DNA: TGTGCCTGGAGTGTACCAGGGACAGGGCGCCACACTGAAGCTTTCTTT. This gives the protein CAWSVPGTGRHTEAFF. The V call is TRBV30, the J call TRBJ1-1, with 9 bases aligning to TRBD1. V dropped 0 bases and J dropped 3; count of bases not matched to a gene: 8. Germline V lookup: CDR1 GTSNPN, CDR2 SVGIG (reference sequence). The CDR3 sequence is 16 residues long.

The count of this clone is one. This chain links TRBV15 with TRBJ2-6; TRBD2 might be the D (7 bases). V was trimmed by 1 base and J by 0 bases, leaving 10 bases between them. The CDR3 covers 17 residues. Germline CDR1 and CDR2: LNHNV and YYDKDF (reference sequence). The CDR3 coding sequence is TGTGCCACCAGCAGAGGAGGGGGGGGCTCTGGGGCCAACGTCCTGACTTTC. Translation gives CATSRGGGGSGANVLTF.